The clone carrying this TCR beta chain was detected ten times or more. What it binds is not known. This sample also contains other DNA sequences that code for the same CDR3. The sample belongs to a study of beta chain features in type 1 diabetes. Study-wide results and limits: Type 1 diabetes patients had TCRB CDR3s that were shorter (moderately but significantly so) in all four CD4+ subsets.

The sequenced template was cDNA made from the entire isolated RNA. Libraries were prepared by immunoSEQ multiplex PCR; TCRdb keeps only in-frame clonotypes and omits some of them. This table holds under 200,000 clones, around 8.6% found once. Germline CDR1 is SGHRS and CDR2 is YFSETQ. V trimming: 4 bases; J trimming: 5 bases; junction bases outside the gene matches: 2. The CDR3 is 13 residues long. This receptor was taken from a woman under 30 with type 1 diabetes. This chain links TRBV5-1 with TRBJ1-4, with 7 bases fitting TRBD1. The specimen sequenced was central memory CD4+ T cells from blood. CDR3 sequence (DNA): TGCGCCAGCAGCGAGGGACAGAATGAAAAACTGTTTTTT. This translates into CASSEGQNEKLFF.